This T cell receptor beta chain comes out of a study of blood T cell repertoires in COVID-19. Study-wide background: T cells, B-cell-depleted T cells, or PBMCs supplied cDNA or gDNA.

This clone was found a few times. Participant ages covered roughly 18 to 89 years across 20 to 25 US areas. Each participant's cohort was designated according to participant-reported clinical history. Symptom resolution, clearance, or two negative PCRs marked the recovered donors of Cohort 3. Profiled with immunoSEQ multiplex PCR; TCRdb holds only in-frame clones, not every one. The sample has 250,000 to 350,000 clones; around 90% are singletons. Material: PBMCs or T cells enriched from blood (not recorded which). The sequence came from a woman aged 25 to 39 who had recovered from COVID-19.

The CDR3 loop is CASSPGGGPHEQYF. CDR3 DNA: TGTGCCAGCTCACCGGGCGGGGGGCCCCACGAGCAGTACTTC. V is TRBV18 and J is TRBJ2-7; 8 positions agree with TRBD2. There are 14 residues in the CDR3. The V gene's germline CDR1 is KGHSH and CDR2 LQKENI. V shed 3 bases and J 5 bases; nucleotides not matched to a gene: 6.